What follows are 12 T cell receptor beta chains derived from one specimen sequenced in a study of shared T cell receptors in the human thymus. Clones were sequenced by immunoSEQ multiplex PCR, and TCRdb holds only the in-frame ones, with some missing. This sample has about 660,000 clones, with 88% found just once. The same data also went into a second study, on human thymus T cells.

Sequenced: thymocytes. The origin of the receptors is a boy in the first two years of life with a congenital heart defect.

The rearrangement links TRBV4-3 to TRBJ2-1; D is possibly TRBD2 (5 bases). Looked up from germline, CDR1 is LGHNA and CDR2 is YSLEER. There are 16 residues in the CDR3. Deletions cut 0 bases from V and 5 bases from J, with 14 bases between. The CDR3 loop is CASSQDGLWADNEQFF. The CDR3 DNA follows: TGCGCCAGCAGCCAAGACGGACTTTGGGCTGACAATGAGCAGTTCTTC.

The chain couples TRBV5-4 to TRBJ2-7; TRBD2 aligns across 14 bases. This CDR3 is 17 amino acids long. Germline CDR1 SGHNT, CDR2 YYREEE (reference sequence). V lost 4 bases and J lost 1; bases outside the gene matches: 7. Here the CDR3 DNA reads TGTGCCAGCAGCGCCGGGACTAGCGGGAGCCGATCCTACGAGCAGTACTTC. Translation gives CASSAGTSGSRSYEQYF.

This clone was seen only a few times. The genes are TRBV12-1 and TRBJ2-1; the DNA was not compared with TRBD2, the D call given in the table. TRBV12-1 constitutes a pseudogene. This CDR3 comprises 15 residues. DNA for the CDR3: TGTGCCAGCAGCCTCCCCCAGCGCGGAAGCAATGAGCAGTTCTTC. The encoded protein is CASSLPQRGSNEQFF.

This sequence joins TRBV29-1 and TRBJ2-7; 9 bases match TRBD2. Trimming removed 4 bases from V and 0 bases from J; junction bases left unmatched: 10. Germline CDR1 SQVTM, CDR2 ANQGSEA. The CDR3 covers 16 residues. The CDR3 loop reads CSVVDSGSPSSYEQYF. The CDR3 DNA reads TGCAGCGTTGTTGATAGCGGGAGTCCTAGCTCCTACGAGCAGTACTTC.

V and J are TRBV5-4 and TRBJ2-4; D perhaps matches TRBD1 (5 bases). The CDR3 has 15 amino acids. Germline V CDR1 and CDR2: SGHNT, YYREEE (reference sequence). Trimming took off 4 bases at V and 0 bases at J, with 11 bases between the two ends. The CDR3 coding sequence is TGTGCCAGCAGCCCCGACAGACTAGCCAAAAACATTCAGTACTTC. Translation: CASSPDRLAKNIQYF.

Here the CDR3 DNA reads TGCGCCAGCAGCCGCAGACTAGCGGGAGCCAATGAGCAGTTCTTC. Protein: CASSRRLAGANEQFF. The rearrangement uses TRBV4-1 and TRBJ2-1; TRBD2 agrees at 12 bases. After removal of 4 bases from V and 6 bases from J, the junction contained 4 bases not matched to a gene. CDR3 size: 15 residues. CDR1 and CDR2 (germline): MGHRA, YSYEKL.

The genes are TRBV13 and TRBJ2-1, with TRBD1 matching over 7 bases. The CDR3 contains 15 residues. Germline V CDR1 and CDR2: PRHDT, FYEKMQ (reference sequence). V lost 2 bases and J lost 2; bases outside the gene matches: 3. CDR3 sequence reads: CASSLWQGAYNEQFF. In nucleotides, the CDR3 is TGTGCCAGCAGCTTATGGCAGGGGGCCTACAATGAGCAGTTCTTC.

V usage is TRBV28 and J usage is TRBJ2-1, with a weak D call TRBD2 (5 bases). Germline-derived CDR1 and CDR2 are MDHEN and SYDVKM. V lost 7 bases to trimming and J lost 10 bases, with 23 bases between them. There are 15 residues in the CDR3. The CDR3 sequence is CASTKRGLALHEQFF. In DNA form, the CDR3 reads TGTGCCAGCACCAAAAGAGGGCTAGCCTTACACGAGCAGTTCTTC.

The V call is TRBV19, the J call TRBJ1-2; the D is unclear. Trimming shortened V by 5 bases and J by 4 bases, and 23 bases separated the two germline ends. The CDR3 totals 17 residues. Germline V CDR1 and CDR2: LNHDA, SQIVND (reference sequence). CDR3: CASSAQVGLITSYGYTF. CDR3 nucleotides: TGTGCCAGTAGTGCCCAGGTTGGACTGATTACTAGCTATGGCTACACCTTC.

The chain carries TRBV7-2 and TRBJ1-2; 7 bases match TRBD1. The CDR3 has 12 amino acids. V dropped 7 bases and J dropped 6; count of bases not matched to a gene: 5. The germline V gene has CDR1 SGHTA and CDR2 FQGNSA. CDR3 nucleotide sequence: TGTGCCAGCACCACCGGGACAGATGGCTACACCTTC. Encoded protein: CASTTGTDGYTF. Together with reference TRBV7-2 and TRBJ1-2, the CDR3 gives the full variable domain: GAGVSQSPSNKVTEKGKDVELRCDPISGHTALYWYRQSLGQGLEFLIYFQGNSAPDKSGLPSDRFSAERTGGSVSTLTIQRTQQEDSAVYLCASTTGTDGYTFGSGTRLTVV.

Only one count was recorded for this clone. The rearrangement joins TRBV4-3 to TRBJ2-3; TRBD2 agrees at 7 bases. There are 14 residues in the CDR3. Germline lookup yields CDR1 LGHNA and CDR2 YSLEER. V was clipped by 0 bases and J by 5 bases; unmatched bases: 2. DNA of the CDR3: TGCGCCAGCAGCCAAGATGGGAGGGTAGATACGCAGTATTTT. This codes for CASSQDGRVDTQYF.

CDR3 protein: CASSLLLAGAPYEQYF. CDR3 nucleotide sequence: TGCGCCAGCAGCTTATTACTAGCGGGAGCCCCCTACGAGCAGTACTTC. The V call is TRBV5-1, the J call TRBJ2-7, with 11 bases aligning to TRBD2. The junction had 6 bases not matched to a gene; V was cut back by 2 bases and J by 2 bases. The CDR3 has 16 residues. Germline CDR1 is SGHRS and CDR2 is YFSETQ.